Listed here is a single T cell receptor beta chain. The sample holds many counts of this clonotype. Base qualities are missing; no much larger clone stands one base away. V sheds 1 base and J sheds 5 bases, leaving 5 bases between their ends. Taken from the germline V gene, the CDR1 and CDR2 loops are SGHVS and FNYEAQ. Including the terminal cysteine and phenylalanine, the CDR3 comprises 12 residues. Of all the DNA, just the CDR3 is kept, 36 bases in frame from base 1. Sample treatment or condition, as interpreted from the label and publication: live attenuated yellow fever vaccine strain. PBMCs were isolated from peripheral blood using a standard Ficoll-Paque protocol. RNA from sorted memory subsets was extracted with the RNeasy Micro Kit. These data are taken from a study of T cells after yellow fever vaccination (dated by TCRdb to between 2018 and 2021). Turning to the overall study: Using CD3, CD45RA, CCR7 and CD95 staining, memory subsets (EM, EMRA, CM and Tscm) were sorted on a BD FACS Aria III. The SMART-Seq v4 Ultra Low Input RNA kit was used to prepare libraries from fractions with low cell numbers. To track T-cell clones before and after primary and booster YFV17D yellow fever vaccination, bulk TCR alpha and beta repertoires were sequenced longitudinally. Two healthy male donors, one aged 18 to 29 and one aged 30 to 40 years, were included in the cohort. Bulk PBMC replicates and cell subsets were isolated from blood drawn at multiple timepoints before and after both primary and secondary immunization. Memory subsets were sorted on days 0, 15 and 45 and at 18 months following primary vaccination, and on days 0, 15 and 45 following the 30-year booster.

Summary of the overall study and its limitations: Compared with the primary T-cell response, the secondary T-cell response was weaker but faster, peaking on day 5 rather than day 15. On day 0, almost all vaccine-responding clonotypes were found to be below detection in the sorted memory subsets. The study included only two donors, which limits how far the findings can be generalized. Most clones expanded after primary vaccination (around 96% of CD4 and roughly 90% of CD8) were re-detected after the booster, suggesting that broad memory maintenance occurred. Computational filtering was required because FACS-sorted repertoires could contain abundant contaminating clonotypes from the bulk population. A small share of clonotypes occurred in both CD4 and CD8 compartments, likely arising from convergent recombination.

Reads for this sample came from an Illumina NovaSeq 6000. Synthesis of TCR cDNA relied on 5'RACE template switching, a step that introduced a universal primer site along with unique molecular identifiers. Priming for cDNA synthesis came from both the TCR alpha and TCR beta constant segments. Two PCR steps were used to amplify libraries, with sample barcodes and sequencing adapters being added in the second step. Sequencing of libraries was done on Illumina HiSeq 2500 (2x100 bp) or NovaSeq (2x150 bp). Processing in the source paper ran as follows. MIGEC handled demultiplexing of reads and collapsing into UMI consensus sequences, while MiXCR performed V(D)J alignment. Vaccine-responding clonotypes were defined with edgeR using replicate PBMC samples, requiring FDR below 0.01 and a log2 fold change above 5 up to day 15. Each bulk clonotype was labeled CD4 or CD8 based on which sequenced repertoire, CD4 or CD8, contained the clonotype at higher abundance. To estimate how each clone was distributed across memory phenotypes, clonotype frequencies in memory subsets were weighted by the numbers of FACS-sorted cells. The public reads were run again by TCRdb, first through fastp at Q25 and then through MiXCR, and only productive beta chains were kept. Here each entry gathers all rows of one CDR3 protein and keeps the most common genes and DNA. The V and J calls follow TCRdb's processing rather than the paper's. The sample data list about 26,000 distinct CDR3 sequences, and 4% to 5.5% of these were observed just once. About 40% of the sample is held by the ten biggest clonotypes.

This clonotype was obtained from a man younger than 35 who received the YFV17D yellow fever vaccine. Source: PBMCs, either bulk or a sorted T-cell subset (CD4+, CD8+, memory, or dextramer-sorted; not recorded which), taken on the day of the yellow fever booster vaccination. The rearrangement joined TRBV7-6 to TRBJ1-2; confidence is insufficient to name the D gene. The DNA is as follows: TGTGCCAGCAGCTTAGGGTCATATGGCTACACCTTC. Its amino acids are CASSLGSYGYTF.